This paragraph reports one T cell receptor beta chain. The specificity of this receptor is unknown. Read sequence stops 3 residues before the CDR3 end, and the germline J gene provides the missing end. The record originates from a study of T cells in women clearing cervical HPV infection (dated by TCRdb to between 2018 and 2020). For the wider study: Cases were roughly 23 women with histologically confirmed HPV16-related CIN3 or worse, including a couple of invasive cancers. Median age was roughly 35 years in cases versus roughly 37 in controls, and baseline characteristics did not differ significantly. Cases were matched to controls by age within five years and by the year the sample was collected. Among cases, blood sampling came a median of approximately 150 days after lesion detection, with an interquartile range of about 85 to 220 days. An exploratory proof-of-principle case-control study, nested within the Guanacaste HPV Natural History Study in Costa Rica, was conducted to compare TCR repertoires across cervical HPV16 outcomes. Five blinded duplicates per group were added as quality controls, giving around 60 samples: about 50 participants and 10 replicates. HLA typing was available for only a few women, so HLA type could not be excluded as a confounder. Blood from cases was collected at the visit where the lesion was first found, while blood from controls was collected once the infection could no longer be detected. The controls were over 20 women whose single incident HPV16 infection cleared within 12 months with no development of precancer or cancer. In the parent cohort, 9,500 to 13,000 women aged 18 or older were enrolled in Guanacaste, Costa Rica, during about 1992 to 1994 and then followed for under 8 years.

The immunoSEQ assay used multiplex PCR to amplify TCR beta CDR3 regions from an average of around 1,200 ng of genomic DNA per sample. The assay corrected primer bias using a complete synthetic TCR repertoire to establish an amplification baseline. The amplicons were sequenced on the Illumina platform. In the original analysis: Sequence errors were corrected by clustering with frequency ratios and a modified nearest-neighbor algorithm, and the sequences were then analyzed in the immunoSEQ Analyzer using IMGT gene definitions. At each rarefaction depth, TCR richness and evenness were averaged over 20 rarefaction repeats, and samples with fewer sequences than the depth were excluded. Wilcoxon rank sum tests with FDR correction were used to compare V, D and J gene relative abundances between the groups. An intraclass correlation of about 96% for TCR richness and an average of roughly 80% across 65 to 80 gene segments were obtained from the blinded duplicates. TCRdb took this table from immuneACCESS and kept in-frame rearrangements with V and J called. Such tables lack part of the clones; where checked against another copy, unresolved V genes explain under half of the gap, and the rest is unexplained. V, J and clone size derive from that table, while D and trimming were established from the DNA sequence. The sample's clone listing holds 30,000 to 45,000 clones. The ten top clones hold approximately 3.7% of the sample.

The germline V gene (reference sequence) specifies DFQATT as CDR1 and SNEGSKA as CDR2. V trim: 3 bases; J trim: 6 bases; unmatched bases: 7. There are 15 amino acids in the CDR3, from cysteine to phenylalanine inclusive. Only the CDR3 bases that were read are kept: 36 of them, in frame from base 1. Every participant had a single incident cervical HPV16 infection, and prevalent HPV16 infections were excluded. Cervical HPV DNA was detected by MY09/MY11 PCR, and genotyping was performed by dot-blot hybridization. Roughly 15 mL of heparinized blood was centrifuged, after which the buffy coat was aliquoted, frozen at -30 degrees C, and then stored at -80 degrees C. QIAGEN kits were used to extract genomic DNA from the buffy coat specimens. What the authors observed across the whole study: Because the number of T cells in each sample was unknown, differences in richness could reflect differing T-cell content rather than repertoire biology. CIN3+ cases had significantly higher TCR repertoire richness than controls across sequencing depths, but evenness did not differ between the groups. Whether associations preceded infection or resulted from infection could not be shown with the cross-sectional design, and effector/memory subsets and HPV-specific T cells were not isolated. Cases had lower TRBV6-7 relative abundance than controls (about 0.1% versus 0.15%; Bonferroni P = 0.0008). Random forest classifiers that combined richness and V gene abundances separated cases from controls with an estimated AUC of approximately 0.78.

The chain is encoded by TRBV20-1 joined to TRBJ1-5, and TRBD1 matches 11 of the central bases. Material for sequencing was blood buffy coat. This TCR was recovered from a woman aged 18 to 75 with a cervical HPV16 infection that either progressed to CIN3+ or cleared (not recorded which). The CDR3 reads CSARSGTGGGQPQHF. The CDR3 DNA, read in part, is TGCAGTGCTAGGTCCGGGACAGGGGGAGGTCAGCCC.